This T cell receptor (beta chain) was recovered during a study of cytomegalovirus exposure and HLA in healthy donors. Overall study: There were 350 to 450 genotyped donors. Of these, roughly 86% fell in the genetic ancestry cluster associated with self-reported Caucasian donors. Study-wide results and limits: A later analysis appeared to link common viral pathogens to several of the most significant clusters. The only immune exposure information that was available was CMV serostatus. In a later analysis, HLA-associated TCR beta chains were more clonally expanded than equally common others.

The PCR contained 60 Vbeta and 13 Jbeta primers. Data came from immunoSEQ multiplex PCR; TCRdb stores just in-frame clones and leaves some out. In the table there are approximately 150,000 clones, roughly 80% of which are singletons. About this clone itself: What it recognizes is unknown.

Trimming cost V 5 bases and J 3 bases; bases outside gene matches: 11. The V gene's germline CDR1 is LNHDA and CDR2 SQIVND (reference sequence). The CDR3 consists of 16 residues. The chain joins TRBV19 to TRBJ2-7; 9 nucleotides align to TRBD2. The clonotype originates from a man aged 25-45 years in good health and CMV-seronegative. The source material was PBMCs. The chain's CDR3 is CASSPGGGDRVYEQYF. The CDR3 DNA is TGTGCCAGTAGTCCCGGCGGGGGGGATAGGGTCTACGAGCAGTACTTC.